This T cell receptor beta chain was captured by sequencing in a study of cytomegalovirus exposure and HLA in healthy donors. J gave up 2 bases and V 5 bases, and 15 bases lay outside the gene matches. The CDR3 length is 17 residues. Germline V gives CDR1 SGHDN, CDR2 FVKESK. Clones were read by immunoSEQ multiplex PCR, and TCRdb kept only the in-frame ones, dropping some. The sample contains some 80,000 clones, 90% to 96% of which appear only once. The source material was PBMCs. The V and J genes are TRBV14 and TRBJ2-7; 7 positions agree with TRBD2. This receptor was taken from a man younger than 35 in good health and CMV-seropositive. Here the CDR3 reads CASSFGPSGMDPYEQYF. The CDR3, as DNA: TGTGCCAGCAGCTTTGGTCCGAGCGGGATGGATCCCTACGAGCAGTACTTC.